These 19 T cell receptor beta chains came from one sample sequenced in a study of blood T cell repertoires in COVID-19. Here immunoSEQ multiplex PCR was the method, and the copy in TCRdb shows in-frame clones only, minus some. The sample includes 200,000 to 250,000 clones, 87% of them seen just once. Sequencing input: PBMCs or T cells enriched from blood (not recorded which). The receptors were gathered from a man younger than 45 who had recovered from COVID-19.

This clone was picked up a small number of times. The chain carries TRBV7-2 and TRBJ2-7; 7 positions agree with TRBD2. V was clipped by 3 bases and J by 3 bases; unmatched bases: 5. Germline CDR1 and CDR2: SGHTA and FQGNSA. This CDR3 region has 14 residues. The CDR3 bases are TGTGCCAGCAGCTTCGGGACTAAAGTCTACGAGCAGTACTTC. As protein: CASSFGTKVYEQYF.

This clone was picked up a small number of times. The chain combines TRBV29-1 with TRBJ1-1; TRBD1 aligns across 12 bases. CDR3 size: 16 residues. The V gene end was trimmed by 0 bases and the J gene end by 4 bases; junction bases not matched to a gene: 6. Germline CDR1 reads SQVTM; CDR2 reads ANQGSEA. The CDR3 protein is CSVEDQGTGGRTEAFF. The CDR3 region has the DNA TGCAGCGTTGAAGATCAAGGGACAGGGGGCCGCACTGAAGCTTTCTTT.

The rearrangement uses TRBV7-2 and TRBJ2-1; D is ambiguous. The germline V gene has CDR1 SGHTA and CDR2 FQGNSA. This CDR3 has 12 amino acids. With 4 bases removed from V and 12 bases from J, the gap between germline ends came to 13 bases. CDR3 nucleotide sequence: TGTGCCAGCAGCTCATTTCCCCAAGCGCAGTTCTTC. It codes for CASSSFPQAQFF. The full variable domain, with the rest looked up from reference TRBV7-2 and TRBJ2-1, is GAGVSQSPSNKVTEKGKDVELRCDPISGHTALYWYRQSLGQGLEFLIYFQGNSAPDKSGLPSDRFSAERTGGSVSTLTIQRTQQEDSAVYLCASSSFPQAQFFGPGTRLTVL.

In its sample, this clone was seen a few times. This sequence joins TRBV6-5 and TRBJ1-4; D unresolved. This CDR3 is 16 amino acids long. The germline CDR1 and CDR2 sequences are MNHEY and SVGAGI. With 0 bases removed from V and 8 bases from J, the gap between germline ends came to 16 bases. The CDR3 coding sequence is TGTGCCAGCAGTTACTCGTTGGCGCAGGATCGAGAAAAACTGTTTTTT. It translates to CASSYSLAQDREKLFF.

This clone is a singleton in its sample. CDR3 residues: CASSLGGDRTNEKLFF. CDR3 bases: TGTGCCAGCAGCTTAGGGGGGGACAGGACTAATGAAAAACTGTTTTTT. V and J are TRBV7-2 and TRBJ1-4, with 8 bases lining up with TRBD1. Germline V gene data show CDR1 as SGHTA and CDR2 as FQGNSA. Trimming took 1 base from V and 2 from J; bases not matched to a gene: 3. The CDR3 covers 16 residues.

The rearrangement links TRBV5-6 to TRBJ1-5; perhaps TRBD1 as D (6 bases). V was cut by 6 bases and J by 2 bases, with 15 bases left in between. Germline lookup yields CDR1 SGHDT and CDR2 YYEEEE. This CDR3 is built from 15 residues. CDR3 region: CASTLRAGGNQPQHF. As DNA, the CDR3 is TGTGCCAGCACCTTACGTGCAGGGGGCAATCAGCCCCAGCATTTT.

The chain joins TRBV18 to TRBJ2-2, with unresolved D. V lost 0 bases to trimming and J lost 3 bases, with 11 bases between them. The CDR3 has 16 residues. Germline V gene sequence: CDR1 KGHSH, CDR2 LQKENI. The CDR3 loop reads CASSPPGGQHTGELFF. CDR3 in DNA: TGTGCCAGCTCACCACCCGGTGGGCAGCACACCGGGGAGCTGTTTTTT.

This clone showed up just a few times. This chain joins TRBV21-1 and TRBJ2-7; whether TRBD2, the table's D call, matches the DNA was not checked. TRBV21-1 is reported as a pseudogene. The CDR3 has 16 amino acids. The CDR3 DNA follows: TGTGCCAGCAGCAAATTCGGCCGGGGACTAGTGGACGAGCAGTACTTC. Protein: CASSKFGRGLVDEQYF.

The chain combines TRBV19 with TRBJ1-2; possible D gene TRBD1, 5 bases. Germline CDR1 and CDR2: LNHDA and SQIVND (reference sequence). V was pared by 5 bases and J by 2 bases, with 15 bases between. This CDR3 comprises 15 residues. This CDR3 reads CASSPQGGENYGYTF. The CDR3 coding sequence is TGTGCCAGTAGTCCCCAAGGAGGGGAGAACTATGGCTACACCTTC.

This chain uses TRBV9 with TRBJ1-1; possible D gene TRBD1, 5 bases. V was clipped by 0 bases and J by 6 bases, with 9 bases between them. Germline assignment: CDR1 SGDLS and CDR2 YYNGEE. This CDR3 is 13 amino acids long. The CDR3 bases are TGTGCCAGCAGCGTAGGTGGGGGGGCTGAAGCTTTCTTT. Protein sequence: CASSVGGGAEAFF.

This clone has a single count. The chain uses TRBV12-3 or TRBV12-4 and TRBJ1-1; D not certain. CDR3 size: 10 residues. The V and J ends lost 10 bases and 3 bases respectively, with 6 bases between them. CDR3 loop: CATADTEAFF. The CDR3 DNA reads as TGTGCCACCGCAGACACTGAAGCTTTCTTT.

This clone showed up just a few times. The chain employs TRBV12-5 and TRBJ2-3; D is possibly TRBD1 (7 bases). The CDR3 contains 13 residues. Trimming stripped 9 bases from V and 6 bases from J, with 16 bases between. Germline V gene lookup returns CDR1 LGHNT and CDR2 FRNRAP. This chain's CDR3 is CASNTGEEDTQYF. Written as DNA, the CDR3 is TGTGCTAGCAACACAGGGGAGGAGGATACGCAGTATTTT.

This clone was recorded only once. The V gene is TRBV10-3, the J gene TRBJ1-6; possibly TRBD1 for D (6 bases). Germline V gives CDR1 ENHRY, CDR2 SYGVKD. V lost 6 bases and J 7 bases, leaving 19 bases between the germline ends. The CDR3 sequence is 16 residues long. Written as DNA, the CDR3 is TGTGCCATCAGCGATACCCCCCAGGGGACGAATTCACCCCTCCACTTT. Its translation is CAISDTPQGTNSPLHF.

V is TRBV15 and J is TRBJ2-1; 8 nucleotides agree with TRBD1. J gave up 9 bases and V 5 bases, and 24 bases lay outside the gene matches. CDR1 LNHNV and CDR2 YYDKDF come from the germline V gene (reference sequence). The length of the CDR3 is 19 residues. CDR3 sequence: CATSGGYIRQGRNAGEQFF. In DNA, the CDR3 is TGTGCCACCAGCGGGGGGTATATTAGACAGGGGAGAAACGCGGGTGAGCAGTTCTTC.

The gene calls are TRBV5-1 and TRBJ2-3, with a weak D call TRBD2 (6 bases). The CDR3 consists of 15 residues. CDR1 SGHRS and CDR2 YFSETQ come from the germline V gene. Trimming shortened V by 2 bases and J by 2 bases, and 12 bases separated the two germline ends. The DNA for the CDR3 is TGCGCCAGCAGCTTAACTAGCACCCTCACAGATACGCAGTATTTT. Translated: CASSLTSTLTDTQYF.

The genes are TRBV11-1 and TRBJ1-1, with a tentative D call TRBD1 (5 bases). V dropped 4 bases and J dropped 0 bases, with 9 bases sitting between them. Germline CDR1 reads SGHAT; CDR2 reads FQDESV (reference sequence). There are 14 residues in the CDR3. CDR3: CASSWGTLNTEAFF. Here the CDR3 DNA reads TGTGCCAGCAGCTGGGGCACGTTGAACACTGAAGCTTTCTTT.

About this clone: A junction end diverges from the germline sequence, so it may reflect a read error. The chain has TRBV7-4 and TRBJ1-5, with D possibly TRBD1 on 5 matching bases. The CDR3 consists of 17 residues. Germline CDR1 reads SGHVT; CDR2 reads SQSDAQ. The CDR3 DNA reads TGTCCCAGCAGCGACGGACACGGGGGGGGGAGCAATCAGCCCCAGCATTTT. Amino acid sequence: CPSSDGHGGGSNQPQHF.

The CDR3 reads CASSVDRVRTEAFF. CDR3 bases: TGTGCCAGCTCGGTAGACAGGGTAAGGACTGAAGCTTTCTTT. J is TRBJ1-1 and V is TRBV18, with 7 bases matching TRBD1. Germline CDR1 reads KGHSH; CDR2 reads LQKENI. V dropped 6 bases and J dropped 5; count of bases not matched to a gene: 9. CDR3 length: 14 amino acids.

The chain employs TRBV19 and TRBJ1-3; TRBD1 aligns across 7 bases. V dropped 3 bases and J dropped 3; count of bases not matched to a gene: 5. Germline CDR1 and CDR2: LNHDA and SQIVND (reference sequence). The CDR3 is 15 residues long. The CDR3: CASSMLAGGGNTIYF. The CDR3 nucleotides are TGTGCCAGTAGTATGTTGGCAGGGGGTGGAAACACCATATATTTT.